This T cell receptor (beta chain) was captured by sequencing in a study of early T cells in non-severe SARS-CoV-2 infection. The V gene's germline CDR1 is GTSNPN and CDR2 SVGIG (reference sequence). The CDR3 is made up of 14 amino acids. The V end was cut by 5 bases, the J end by 10 bases, with 18 bases between. TCRdb independently ran MiXCR on the 5' RACE reads; one entry per CDR3 protein. The repertoire holds some 61,000 distinct CDR3 sequences, with 7.5% to 9% as singletons. This clonotype came up many times. This sample comprised whole blood, obtained at baseline. This TCR was sampled from an adult who was a healthcare worker with PCR-confirmed SARS-CoV-2 infection or an uninfected control (not recorded which). The rearrangement links TRBV30 to TRBJ1-6; the D is unclear. CDR3 DNA sequence: TGTGCCTGGGTCGGAATGGGGAGGAGGTCACCCCTCCACTTT. Residues: CAWVGMGRRSPLHF.